The 31 T cell receptor beta chains below all came from one sample that was sequenced in a study of early T cells in non-severe SARS-CoV-2 infection. One entry per CDR3 protein results from TCRdb running MiXCR on the 5' RACE reads. The sample contains about 69,000 distinct CDR3 sequences, 10% to 12% of which appear only once. Sequencing used whole blood, obtained at baseline. The source is an adult who was a healthcare worker with PCR-confirmed SARS-CoV-2 infection or an uninfected control (not recorded which).

V gene TRBV30 combines with J gene TRBJ2-7; 9 bases agree with TRBD1. The CDR3 is 13 residues long. The V segment lost 8 bases and the J segment 5 bases; nucleotides outside the gene matches: 10. In germline, CDR1 is GTSNPN, CDR2 SVGIG (reference sequence). CDR3 coding DNA: TGTGCCGGAGGACAGGGGTTTAACCACGAGCAGTACTTC. Amino acids: CAGGQGFNHEQYF.

This clonotype has a handful of counts. The chain has TRBV11-3 and TRBJ2-7; no reliable D call. The V gene lost 0 bases and the J gene lost 5 bases, with 5 bases spanning the gap. In germline, CDR1 is SGHNT, CDR2 YENEEA. The CDR3 has 12 residues. The CDR3 is CASSLESDEQYF. DNA of the CDR3: TGTGCCAGCAGCTTAGAAAGTGACGAGCAGTACTTC.

This clonotype was recorded at least ten times. The chain is built from TRBV9 and TRBJ2-7, with D maybe TRBD2 (6 bases). Germline V gene sequence: CDR1 SGDLS, CDR2 YYNGEE. V lost 4 bases, J lost 5 bases, and 19 bases lay in between. The length of the CDR3 is 15 residues. CDR3 loop: CASSPTRRDFDEQYF. The CDR3 DNA reads TGTGCCAGCAGCCCGACTCGTCGGGACTTTGACGAGCAGTACTTC.

This clonotype was picked up many times. The chain couples TRBV19 to TRBJ2-2; D is unresolved. There are 13 residues in the CDR3. V was shortened by 3 bases and J by 7 bases, with 9 bases between the two germline ends. Germline loops: CDR1 LNHDA, CDR2 SQIVND (reference sequence). The CDR3 DNA reads as TGTGCCAGTAGTATCACCGCCAACGGGGAGCTGTTTTTT. Protein: CASSITANGELFF.

The rearrangement links TRBV29-1 to TRBJ2-1; 11 bases are shared with TRBD2. CDR1 is SQVTM, CDR2 ANQGSEA, per germline. V lost 6 bases, J lost 5 bases, and 3 bases stayed unmatched. The CDR3 totals 13 residues. CDR3 in DNA: TGCAGCGTCGGGACTAGCGGAAACAATGAGCAGTTCTTC. It specifies CSVGTSGNNEQFF.

The V gene is TRBV4-1, the J gene TRBJ1-2; the D is unclear. CDR3 size: 15 residues. The V gene's germline CDR1 is MGHRA and CDR2 YSYEKL. V was trimmed by 4 bases and J by 2 bases, leaving 14 bases between them. CDR3 sequence reads: CASSPDMGVNYGYTF. The CDR3, as DNA: TGCGCCAGCAGCCCAGATATGGGAGTCAACTATGGCTACACCTTC.

The rearrangement joins TRBV29-1 to TRBJ2-5; the D gene is possibly TRBD1 (5 bases). The V end lost 3 bases, the J end lost 4 bases, and 12 bases lay between the germline ends. This CDR3 contains 13 residues. Germline assignment: CDR1 SQVTM and CDR2 ANQGSEA. CDR3 in DNA: TGCAGCGTTGAGGACATGGGCCCAGAGACCCAGTACTTC. Translating it yields CSVEDMGPETQYF.

The chain carries TRBV28 and TRBJ1-4; D remains unclear. The germline CDR1 and CDR2 sequences are MDHEN and SYDVKM. V lost 7 bases and J lost 0, with 9 bases in between. This CDR3 spans 14 amino acids. This CDR3 reads CASMPSATNEKLFF. The CDR3 DNA follows: TGTGCCAGCATGCCGTCGGCAACTAATGAAAAACTGTTTTTT.

CDR3 sequence reads: CASRGQPNTGELFF. CDR3 bases: TGTGCCAGCAGAGGACAGCCGAACACCGGGGAGCTGTTTTTT. This rearrangement joins TRBV3-1 to TRBJ2-2; maybe TRBD1 (6 bases). Germline V gene lookup returns CDR1 LGHDT and CDR2 YNNKEL (reference sequence). The ends were cut back, 6 bases at V and 0 bases at J, with 8 bases in the middle. This CDR3 has 14 residues.

This chain connects TRBV7-2 to TRBJ2-5; the match to TRBD2 covers 14 bases. CDR3 size: 17 residues. V was pared by 3 bases and J by 2 bases, with 5 bases of the junction left unmatched. Germline-derived CDR1 and CDR2 are SGHTA and FQGNSA. The CDR3 bases are TGTGCCAGCAGCTTCGTGGGACTAGCGGGGGAACAAGAGACCCAGTACTTC. Residues: CASSFVGLAGEQETQYF.

This clonotype has a count of ten or more. The chain carries TRBV20-1 and TRBJ1-1, with 7 bases lining up with TRBD1. Germline V gene data show CDR1 as DFQATT and CDR2 as SNEGSKA (reference sequence). The CDR3 runs to 13 residues. V dropped 0 bases and J dropped 3; count of bases not matched to a gene: 1. The CDR3 sequence: CSARDQGDTEAFF. The CDR3, as DNA: TGCAGTGCTAGAGATCAGGGGGACACTGAAGCTTTCTTT.

The sample holds many counts of this clonotype. For the CDR3, the DNA is TGTGCCAGTAGTATATATGGACAGGGTTCCCACGAGCAGTACTTC. It specifies CASSIYGQGSHEQYF. The chain links TRBV19 to TRBJ2-7, with TRBD1 identical over 8 bases. The CDR3 has 15 amino acids. V dropped 2 bases and J dropped 5; count of bases not matched to a gene: 8. The germline V gene has CDR1 LNHDA and CDR2 SQIVND (reference sequence).

This clonotype has more than one count but fewer than ten. The chain is built from TRBV18 and TRBJ1-1, with 7 bases aligning to TRBD1. V gave up 4 bases and J gave up 1 base; unmatched junction bases: 3. Germline CDR1 is KGHSH and CDR2 is LQKENI. The length of the CDR3 is 14 residues. The CDR3 region has the DNA TGTGCCAGCTCACAGCAGGGGGAGAACACTGAAGCTTTCTTT. Translating gives CASSQQGENTEAFF.

This clonotype was counted many times. The CDR3 DNA sequence: TGTGCCACCGGGAGGGAGGGTAGCAATCAGCCCCAGCATTTT. Translated, it gives CATGREGSNQPQHF. This chain uses TRBV10-3 with TRBJ1-5, with D hard to call. V lost 10 bases, J lost 0 bases, and 13 bases lay in between. The germline gives CDR1 ENHRY, CDR2 SYGVKD. This CDR3 contains 14 residues.

This clonotype was observed a few times. The chain links TRBV3-1 to TRBJ2-5; 11 nucleotides align to TRBD2. Germline CDR1 LGHDT, CDR2 YNNKEL (reference sequence). V trimming: 3 bases; J trimming: 12 bases; junction bases outside the gene matches: 9. This CDR3 comprises 14 residues. CDR3 sequence: CASSQDGTSGQKYF. CDR3 DNA: TGTGCCAGCAGCCAGGATGGGACTAGCGGACAGAAGTACTTC.

The sample holds a few counts of this clonotype. The chain joins TRBV20-1 to TRBJ2-5; D is perhaps TRBD2 (5 bases). V lost 0 bases to trimming and J lost 3 bases, with 11 bases between them. This CDR3 is built from 14 residues. The germline V gene encodes CDR1 DFQATT and CDR2 SNEGSKA (reference sequence). Here the CDR3 reads CSARDLTGKETQYF. Written as DNA, the CDR3 is TGCAGTGCTAGAGATCTGACGGGGAAAGAGACCCAGTACTTC.

This clonotype was picked up many times. The genes are TRBV12-5 and TRBJ2-1; the match to TRBD2 covers 9 bases. This CDR3 comprises 17 residues. Germline CDR1 reads LGHNT; CDR2 reads FRNRAP. After removal of 4 bases from V and 4 bases from J, the junction contained 11 bases not matched to a gene. The CDR3 reads CASGSPLLAGSYNEQFF. The CDR3 DNA sequence: TGTGCTAGTGGTTCACCCCTCCTAGCGGGGAGTTACAATGAGCAGTTCTTC.

This chain links TRBV7-9 with TRBJ2-5; D may match TRBD1 or TRBD2 (7 bases each). The V gene's germline CDR1 is SEHNR and CDR2 FQNEAQ (reference sequence). This CDR3 contains 14 residues. The V end lost 5 bases, the J end lost 4 bases, and 14 bases lay between the germline ends. The CDR3, as DNA: TGTGCCAGCAGCGGGAGGGGGCTTCGAGAGACCCAGTACTTC. Its protein product is CASSGRGLRETQYF.

This clonotype was seen at least ten times. This chain links TRBV20-1 with TRBJ2-7; D uncertain. The CDR3 length is 13 residues. Germline V gives CDR1 DFQATT, CDR2 SNEGSKA (reference sequence). Trimming cost V 5 bases and J 5 bases, with 16 bases left between them. CDR3 coding DNA: TGCAGTGCTTACCCACGTGGGTTCCACGAGCAGTACTTC. Translating gives CSAYPRGFHEQYF.

This clonotype was recorded a few times. V usage is TRBV2 and J usage is TRBJ2-7; TRBD1 agrees at 7 bases. The CDR3 has 14 residues. The germline gives CDR1 SNHLY, CDR2 FYNNEI. J gave up 2 bases and V 6 bases, and 7 bases lay outside the gene matches. The CDR3 is CASSPGTAPYEQYF. The CDR3, as DNA: TGTGCCAGCAGCCCCGGGACAGCCCCCTACGAGCAGTACTTC.

The chain combines TRBV5-1 with TRBJ2-1; 7 positions match TRBD2. Losses at the gene ends were 3 bases for V and 5 bases for J; bases not matched to a gene: 2. CDR3 length: 13 residues. Looked up from germline, CDR1 is SGHRS and CDR2 is YFSETQ. CDR3 in amino acids: CASSYGGNNEQFF. The CDR3 coding sequence is TGCGCCAGCAGCTACGGGGGGAACAATGAGCAGTTCTTC.

There are a few counts of this clonotype. The V call is TRBV30, the J call TRBJ2-6; D gene uncertain. V lost 2 bases, J lost 2 bases, and 1 base lay in between. Germline V gene data show CDR1 as GTSNPN and CDR2 as SVGIG (reference sequence). The CDR3 covers 12 residues. The CDR3 region is CAWSPGANVLTF. In nucleotides, the CDR3 is TGTGCCTGGAGTCCTGGGGCCAACGTCCTGACTTTC.

This clonotype was counted only a few times. This chain uses TRBV2 with TRBJ2-5, with 9 bases matching TRBD2. Germline CDR1 SNHLY, CDR2 FYNNEI. The CDR3 consists of 14 residues. Germline trimming cut 2 bases from V and 4 bases from J; bases unmatched to any gene: 2. Here the CDR3 reads CASSETSGLETQYF. The CDR3 DNA sequence: TGTGCCAGCAGTGAAACTAGCGGGTTAGAGACCCAGTACTTC.

The rearrangement uses TRBV5-1 and TRBJ1-6; D is ambiguous. The CDR3 extends over 14 amino acids. Germline loops: CDR1 SGHRS, CDR2 YFSETQ. V lost 1 base and J lost 6, with 8 bases in between. CDR3 region: CASSLKGGNSPLHF. CDR3 in DNA: TGCGCCAGCAGCTTGAAGGGTGGTAATTCACCCCTCCACTTT.

In its sample, this clonotype was seen a few times. The chain carries TRBV27 and TRBJ2-7; tentatively, D is TRBD2 (5 bases). Germline V gives CDR1 MNHEY, CDR2 SMNVEV (reference sequence). V lost 5 bases and J 3 bases, leaving 11 bases between the germline ends. CDR3 length: 13 amino acids. The CDR3 DNA follows: TGTGCCAGCAGTCCATCAGGACTCTACGAGCAGTACTTC. This translates into CASSPSGLYEQYF.

The chain couples TRBV20-1 to TRBJ2-7; D perhaps matches TRBD2 (5 bases). CDR1 DFQATT and CDR2 SNEGSKA come from the germline V gene (reference sequence). The CDR3 spans 11 residues. V lost 2 bases, J lost 7 bases, and 9 bases lay in between. The CDR3 DNA follows: TGCAGTGCTAGACTAGCTCAAGAGCAGTACTTC. Its translation is CSARLAQEQYF.

This clonotype was observed a handful of times. A junction end diverges from the germline sequence, so it may reflect a read error. The chain links TRBV7-2 to TRBJ2-1; D gene uncertain. The CDR3 runs to 11 residues. Germline V gives CDR1 SGHTA, CDR2 FQGNSA. As DNA, the CDR3 is TGTGCCAGCAGCTTCTACGATGAGCAGTTCTTC. Protein sequence: CASSFYDEQFF.

This clonotype occurred a few times. The rearrangement links TRBV14 to TRBJ2-7, with D uncertain. The CDR3 is 13 residues long. Per germline, CDR1 SGHDN and CDR2 FVKESK. V lost 2 bases and J 7 bases, leaving 12 bases between the germline ends. DNA of the CDR3: TGTGCCAGCAGCCAAATCGGTCCCGGGGAGCAGTACTTC. Protein: CASSQIGPGEQYF.

In this sample, this clonotype turned up many times. CDR3 sequence (DNA): TGCAGCGTTAGATCGGACGCCGGTAATGAGCAGTTCTTC. Translation gives CSVRSDAGNEQFF. This chain uses TRBV29-1 with TRBJ2-1; D gene unclear. CDR3 length equals 13 residues. V was trimmed by 5 bases and J by 7 bases, leaving 15 bases between them. Germline CDR1 reads SQVTM; CDR2 reads ANQGSEA.

This clonotype came up a few times. The chain recombines TRBV30 with TRBJ2-3; TRBD2 matches 7 bases. There are 15 residues in the CDR3. V gave up 5 bases and J gave up 2 bases; unmatched junction bases: 10. CDR1 and CDR2 from the germline V gene are GTSNPN and SVGIG (reference sequence). For the CDR3, the DNA is TGTGCCTGGGGTCGAGCTAGCGGATCCACAGATACGCAGTATTTT. This sequence encodes CAWGRASGSTDTQYF.

CDR3 nucleotide sequence: TGTGCCTGGAGTGTAGGGGGTCAGACCCAGTACTTC. Its protein product is CAWSVGGQTQYF. V gene TRBV30 combines with J gene TRBJ2-5; a weak D match, TRBD1 (6 bases). CDR1 is GTSNPN, CDR2 SVGIG, per germline (reference sequence). V lost 0 bases and J lost 6, with 8 bases in between. The CDR3 totals 12 residues.